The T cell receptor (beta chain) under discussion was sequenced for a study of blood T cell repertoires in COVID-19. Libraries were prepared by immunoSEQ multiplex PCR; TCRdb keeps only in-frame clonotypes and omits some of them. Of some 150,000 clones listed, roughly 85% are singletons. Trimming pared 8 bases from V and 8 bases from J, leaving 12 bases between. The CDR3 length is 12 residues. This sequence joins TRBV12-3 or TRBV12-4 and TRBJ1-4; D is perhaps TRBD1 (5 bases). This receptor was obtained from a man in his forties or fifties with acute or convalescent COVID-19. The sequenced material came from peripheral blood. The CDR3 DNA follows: TGTGCCAGCTCCGACGGGGGGGAAAAACTGTTTTTT. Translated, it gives CASSDGGEKLFF.